This T cell receptor (beta chain) is drawn from a study of blood T cell repertoires in COVID-19. CDR3 length: 14 residues. Germline V CDR1 and CDR2: MNHEY, SMNVEV (reference sequence). With V trimmed by 6 bases and J by 4 bases, 8 bases remained unmatched. Original processing methods: Reference gene primers were amplified, and this amplification served to estimate nucleated cell counts. Measured with immunoSEQ multiplex PCR; TCRdb has only the in-frame clones, and not every one. V, J and clone size are taken as reported in that table, and D and trimming were inferred from the DNA itself. The table has approximately 94,000 clones, around 80% seen once; the top ten hold approximately 24%.

This chain links TRBV27 with TRBJ2-7; 8 bases align to TRBD1. Sequencing was performed on peripheral blood. This receptor was identified in a human donor in a cohort sampled during active COVID-19. The CDR3 spells CASRSTGAGYEQYF. In DNA, the CDR3 is TGTGCCAGCAGGTCGACAGGGGCCGGGTACGAGCAGTACTTC.